The 12 T cell receptor beta chains given below trace back to one sample, sequenced in a study of T cell responses to AZD1222 COVID-19 vaccine. The assay was immunoSEQ multiplex PCR, and TCRdb's table has in-frame clones only and misses some. The sample lists over 55,000 clones, around 83% occurring once. The sequences come from peripheral blood, collected on day 0 of AZD1222 vaccination. The receptors stem from an adult in good health.

The gene calls are TRBV7-2 and TRBJ2-3, with TRBD1 identical over 9 bases. V gave up 6 bases and J gave up 4 bases; unmatched junction bases: 8. CDR1 and CDR2 (germline): SGHTA, FQGNSA. This CDR3 region has 15 residues. For the CDR3, the DNA is TGTGCCAGCAGTCAGGCGGGACAGGGACCAGATACGCAGTATTTT. This codes for CASSQAGQGPDTQYF.

This clone was detected once. The chain joins TRBV20-1 to TRBJ2-4, with 7 bases aligning to TRBD1. In germline, CDR1 is DFQATT, CDR2 SNEGSKA (reference sequence). The CDR3 is made up of 11 amino acids. Trimming cost V 5 bases and J 16 bases; bases outside gene matches: 11. The CDR3 DNA follows: TGCAGTGCTCGGACGCAGGACAGGCACTACTTC. Amino acid sequence: CSARTQDRHYF.

The sample holds one count of this clone. V usage is TRBV5-6 and J usage is TRBJ1-3; 12 nucleotides match TRBD1. The germline CDR1 and CDR2 sequences are SGHDT and YYEEEE. The CDR3 is made up of 16 amino acids. Trimming at V came to 4 bases and at J to 8 bases, leaving 10 bases not matched to a gene. CDR3 coding DNA: TGTGCCAGCAGCCGATTAGGGACAGGGGGCCGGCACACCATATATTTT. Translated: CASSRLGTGGRHTIYF.

This chain connects TRBV28 to TRBJ1-2; D is unresolved. This CDR3 contains 12 residues. V lost 5 bases, J lost 0 bases, and 4 bases lay in between. The germline V gene has CDR1 MDHEN and CDR2 SYDVKM. Here the CDR3 DNA reads TGTGCCAGCAGTCCCCCTAACTATGGCTACACCTTC. Translation gives CASSPPNYGYTF.

In this sample, this clone turned up once. V and J are TRBV7-9 and TRBJ2-3; D is possibly TRBD1 or TRBD2 (5 bases each). The CDR3 loop spans 15 amino acids. Trimming left V 3 bases short and J 3 bases short, with 13 bases between. CDR1 is SEHNR and CDR2 is FQNEAQ in the germline V gene (reference sequence). CDR3 DNA sequence: TGTGCCAGCAGCTTTGGGACGGATCCTACAGATACGCAGTATTTT. It codes for CASSFGTDPTDTQYF.

CDR3 amino acids: CASTLGRVNTEAFF. The CDR3 DNA reads as TGTGCCAGTACCCTGGGAAGGGTGAACACTGAAGCTTTCTTT. The chain couples TRBV19 to TRBJ1-1, with unresolved D. V was cut by 7 bases and J by 0 bases, with 12 bases left in between. The CDR3 totals 14 residues. From germline, CDR1 is LNHDA and CDR2 SQIVND (reference sequence).

The chain combines TRBV4-1 with TRBJ1-1, with a weak D call TRBD1 (6 bases). The CDR3 contains 14 residues. Germline V CDR1 and CDR2: MGHRA, YSYEKL. The V end lost 2 bases, the J end lost 1 base, and 8 bases lay between the germline ends. The CDR3 here is CASSQRDKNTEAFF. DNA of the CDR3: TGCGCCAGCAGCCAAAGGGACAAGAACACTGAAGCTTTCTTT.

The chain links TRBV28 to TRBJ1-2; D is unclear. The length of the CDR3 is 15 residues. The V end lost 2 bases, the J end lost 5 bases, and 15 bases lay between the germline ends. CDR1 and CDR2 from the germline V gene are MDHEN and SYDVKM. The CDR3 nucleotides read TGTGCCAGCAGTTTACTTGGTGGATCGGGATATGGCTACACCTTC. This sequence encodes CASSLLGGSGYGYTF.

The genes are TRBV6-2 or TRBV6-3 and TRBJ1-6; no definite D call. The ends were cut back, 0 bases at V and 6 bases at J, with 9 bases in the middle. This CDR3 spans 15 amino acids. CDR1 MNHEY and CDR2 SVGEGT come from the germline V gene. CDR3 protein: CASSYSGRSNSPLHF. CDR3 nucleotides: TGTGCCAGCAGTTACTCGGGCAGGAGTAATTCACCCCTCCACTTT.

The J gene is TRBJ2-7, the V gene TRBV5-1; no reliable D call. The CDR3 runs to 9 residues. Trimming left V 10 bases short and J 9 bases short, with 11 bases between. Germline V gene sequence: CDR1 SGHRS, CDR2 YFSETQ. CDR3 bases: TGCGCCTGCCCCTCAGGGCAGTACTTC. Amino acid sequence: CACPSGQYF.

The chain joins TRBV28 to TRBJ1-1, with D maybe TRBD1 (5 bases). CDR3 length equals 16 residues. Per germline, CDR1 MDHEN and CDR2 SYDVKM. Deletions cut 10 bases from V and 1 base from J, with 22 bases between. As DNA, the CDR3 is TGTGCCACCCATTCCCCAGGGCGGGCTGGGAACACTGAAGCTTTCTTT. Protein: CATHSPGRAGNTEAFF.

This chain connects TRBV9 to TRBJ1-2; TRBD1 might be the D (6 bases). V lost 0 bases and J lost 0, with 18 bases in between. The V gene's germline CDR1 is SGDLS and CDR2 YYNGEE. This CDR3 comprises 18 residues. The CDR3 loop is CASSVGGLTGASNYGYTF. The CDR3 region has the DNA TGTGCCAGCAGCGTAGGTGGCCTGACGGGGGCTTCTAACTATGGCTACACCTTC.